The table lists the clone carrying this TCR beta chain with a few counts. Antigen: not known. Mismatch with germline at one junction end may stem from a read error. Healthy Caucasian individuals from Russia aged roughly 6 to 100 were enrolled as donors. Researchers collected around 11 milliliters of peripheral blood from every single donor. Total RNA, at least 5.5 micrograms per sample, came from PBMCs. The authors ran a second PCR of about 6 to 12 cycles using a sample-barcoded 5' primer and a J-beta primer mix. TCRdb analysed the 5' RACE reads with MiXCR anew, one entry per CDR3 protein. The data show some 1.7 million distinct CDR3 sequences, roughly 30% seen once. This record belongs to a study of blood T cells in healthy people across ages. In germline, CDR1 is WSHSY, CDR2 SAAADI. The CDR3 totals 13 residues. Study observations and caveats: Estimates of diversity drawn from one million T cells were considered underestimates.

This clonotype originated in a woman in her twenties or thirties in good health. Sequenced: blood. V usage is TRBV10-2 and J usage is TRBJ2-7; D is perhaps TRBD1 or TRBD2 (5 bases each). CDR3 DNA sequence: TGCGCCAGCAGTTCCGGGACGAACTACGAGCGGTACTTC. Its protein is CASSSGTNYERYF.